This entry lists 30 T cell receptor beta chains sequenced from one sample in a study of cytomegalovirus exposure and HLA in healthy donors. Here immunoSEQ multiplex PCR was the method, and the copy in TCRdb shows in-frame clones only, minus some. The sample has around 240,000 clones; 90% are singletons. Sequenced sample: PBMCs. The receptor source for this set is a young woman in good health and CMV-seronegative.

The chain employs TRBV11-2 and TRBJ2-2; TRBD2 matches 8 bases. This CDR3 region has 16 residues. Germline CDR1 reads SGHAT; CDR2 reads FQNNGV. With 1 base clipped from V and 2 bases from J, the junction kept 3 bases outside the gene matches. The CDR3 is CASSLAGGGNTGELFF. CDR3 DNA sequence: TGTGCCAGCAGCTTAGCCGGGGGGGGTAACACCGGGGAGCTGTTTTTT. The entire variable domain, with the rest obtained from reference TRBV11-2 and TRBJ2-2, is as follows: EAGVAQSPRYKIIEKRQSVAFWCNPISGHATLYWYQQILGQGPKLLIQFQNNGVVDDSQLPKDRFSAERLKGVDSTLKIQPAKLEDSAVYLCASSLAGGGNTGELFFGEGSRLTVL.

This chain joins TRBV28 and TRBJ1-5; D perhaps matches TRBD1 (6 bases). CDR1 and CDR2 from the germline V gene are MDHEN and SYDVKM. The CDR3 sequence is 18 residues long. Trimming cost V 1 base and J 3 bases, with 19 bases left between them. The CDR3 sequence: CASSLYPGGRGNNQPQHF. The CDR3 DNA sequence: TGTGCCAGCAGTTTATACCCGGGGGGCAGGGGAAACAATCAGCCCCAGCATTTT.

For the CDR3, the DNA is TGTGCCAGCAGCTTACCGGGGGCTAATGAAAAACTGTTTTTT. The encoded protein is CASSLPGANEKLFF. The chain uses TRBV7-9 and TRBJ1-4; weak D call: TRBD1 (5 bases). The germline V and J ends were trimmed by 2 bases and 3 bases, with 7 bases remaining between them. CDR1 and CDR2 (germline): SEHNR, FQNEAQ (reference sequence). CDR3 length: 14 amino acids.

The chain employs TRBV28 and TRBJ2-7, with 9 nucleotides matching TRBD2. V dropped 3 bases and J dropped 0; count of bases not matched to a gene: 9. Per the germline V gene, CDR1 is MDHEN and CDR2 is SYDVKM. The CDR3 spans 17 residues. CDR3 loop: CASSFLAGAPSSYEQYF. The CDR3 DNA sequence: TGTGCCAGCAGTTTCTTAGCGGGGGCCCCTAGCTCCTACGAGCAGTACTTC.

This clone came up once. The CDR3 DNA reads as TGTGCCAGCAGCCCCTTTAACAGGGGGCACAATGAGCAGTTCTTC. This codes for CASSPFNRGHNEQFF. This chain joins TRBV2 and TRBJ2-1, with TRBD1 matching over 9 bases. The ends lost 6 bases at V and 5 bases at J; junction bases unmatched: 8. The germline gives CDR1 SNHLY, CDR2 FYNNEI. CDR3 length equals 15 residues.

In nucleotides, the CDR3 is TGTGCCAGCAGCGCTGGGACAGGAGATAATTCACCCCTCCACTTT. This encodes CASSAGTGDNSPLHF. The chain employs TRBV7-6 and TRBJ1-6; 8 bases line up with TRBD1. The CDR3 is 15 amino acids. V lost 5 bases and J lost 5; bases outside the gene matches: 5. The germline V gene encodes CDR1 SGHVS and CDR2 FNYEAQ.

The chain employs TRBV28 and TRBJ2-5; maybe TRBD1 (6 bases). From germline, CDR1 is MDHEN and CDR2 SYDVKM. Deletions cut 5 bases from V and 6 bases from J, with 13 bases between. This CDR3 region has 13 residues. CDR3 residues: CASSHRGSQTQYF. CDR3 DNA: TGTGCCAGCAGTCATAGGGGGTCGCAGACCCAGTACTTC.

The V and J genes are TRBV18 and TRBJ1-4; TRBD1 aligns across 10 bases. Per germline, CDR1 KGHSH and CDR2 LQKENI. This CDR3 region has 15 residues. With V trimmed by 0 bases and J by 7 bases, 2 bases remained unmatched. The CDR3 sequence: CASSPPGQGSEKLFF. CDR3 in DNA: TGTGCCAGCTCACCACCGGGACAGGGGAGTGAAAAACTGTTTTTT.

The chain couples TRBV4-1 to TRBJ1-1; D may be TRBD1 (6 bases). The V gene's germline CDR1 is MGHRA and CDR2 YSYEKL. This CDR3 contains 14 residues. V lost 0 bases to trimming and J lost 5 bases, with 10 bases between them. The DNA of the CDR3 is TGCGCCAGCAGCCAAGAAAGGGGGGGGACTGAAGCTTTCTTT. This gives the protein CASSQERGGTEAFF.

The chain has TRBV5-1 and TRBJ1-1, with D possibly TRBD1 on 5 matching bases. The CDR3 is 14 residues long. Between the trimmed V and J ends, which lost 3 bases and 1 base, there was a span of 10 bases. The germline CDR1 and CDR2 sequences are SGHRS and YFSETQ. CDR3 bases: TGCGCCAGCAGCTCCTTACAGGAGAACACTGAAGCTTTCTTT. The encoded protein is CASSSLQENTEAFF.

This rearrangement joins TRBV11-2 to TRBJ2-1, with TRBD1 identical over 10 bases. The CDR3 is made up of 15 amino acids. Germline assignment: CDR1 SGHAT and CDR2 FQNNGV. V lost 3 bases, J lost 8 bases, and 7 bases stayed unmatched. The CDR3 region has the DNA TGTGCCAGCAGCTTCCGGGACAGGGGTCGTGATGAGCAGTTCTTC. This codes for CASSFRDRGRDEQFF.

The chain employs TRBV11-2 and TRBJ2-7, with D uncertain. Germline V lookup: CDR1 SGHAT, CDR2 FQNNGV. The V and J ends lost 6 bases and 2 bases respectively, with 11 bases between them. CDR3 size: 13 residues. CDR3 region: CASSGLGTYEQYV. The CDR3 DNA is TGTGCCAGCAGTGGCTTGGGCACCTACGAGCAGTACGTC.

The genes are TRBV29-1 and TRBJ2-1, with D tentatively TRBD2 (7 bases). The CDR3 sequence is 13 residues long. Germline lookup yields CDR1 SQVTM and CDR2 ANQGSEA. Trimming removed 2 bases at V and 10 bases at J, with 15 bases between. The CDR3 region is CSVETGGGREQFF. In nucleotides, the CDR3 is TGCAGCGTTGAAACTGGGGGGGGCCGGGAGCAGTTCTTC.

This chain joins TRBV5-1 and TRBJ2-1; TRBD1 agrees at 10 bases. The CDR3 runs to 14 residues. Germline lookup yields CDR1 SGHRS and CDR2 YFSETQ. Trimming cost V 5 bases and J 4 bases; bases outside gene matches: 3. DNA of the CDR3: TGCGCCAGCAGAAGACAGGGGGCTTACAATGAGCAGTTCTTC. Its translation: CASRRQGAYNEQFF.

This chain uses TRBV20-1 with TRBJ2-7; 7 bases map to TRBD2. The V gene end was trimmed by 3 bases and the J gene end by 6 bases; junction bases not matched to a gene: 2. CDR3 size: 11 residues. Germline V lookup: CDR1 DFQATT, CDR2 SNEGSKA (reference sequence). CDR3 nucleotide sequence: TGCAGTGCTAGTGGCGGGGGCGAGCAGTACGTC. This codes for CSASGGGEQYV.

This chain joins TRBV2 and TRBJ1-1; 9 bases are shared with TRBD1. The V gene's germline CDR1 is SNHLY and CDR2 FYNNEI. J lost 1 base, V lost 6 bases, and 9 bases had no gene match. CDR3 length: 16 amino acids. The CDR3 protein is CASRGPGTGPNTEAFF. In DNA form, the CDR3 reads TGTGCCAGCAGAGGTCCCGGGACAGGGCCGAACACTGAAGCTTTCTTT.

The chain employs TRBV7-3 and TRBJ2-1; D is possibly TRBD2 (5 bases). CDR1 and CDR2 from the germline V gene are SGHTA and FQGTGA. CDR3 length: 13 amino acids. V was cut by 5 bases and J by 8 bases, with 13 bases left in between. The CDR3 is CASSLFSGYEQFF. DNA for the CDR3: TGTGCCAGCAGCCTATTTTCGGGGTATGAGCAGTTCTTC.

The rearrangement uses TRBV29-1 and TRBJ1-2; D is unclear. This CDR3 is built from 9 residues. Trimming pared 2 bases from V and 9 bases from J, leaving 4 bases between. CDR1 and CDR2 from the germline V gene are SQVTM and ANQGSEA. In DNA form, the CDR3 reads TGCAGCGTTGAAAACAGCTACACCTTC. Amino acid sequence: CSVENSYTF.

The V gene is TRBV5-1, the J gene TRBJ2-1; D gene uncertain. The CDR3 totals 16 residues. Germline values: CDR1 SGHRS, CDR2 YFSETQ. The ends were cut back, 2 bases at V and 2 bases at J, with 14 bases in the middle. DNA for the CDR3: TGCGCCAGCAGCTTCGGTCTGGCCGGAGCCTACAATGAGCAGTTCTTC. Encoded protein: CASSFGLAGAYNEQFF. Together with reference TRBV5-1 and TRBJ2-1, the CDR3 gives the full variable domain: KAGVTQTPRYLIKTRGQQVTLSCSPISGHRSVSWYQQTPGQGLQFLFEYFSETQRNKGNFPGRFSGRQFSNSRSEMNVSTLELGDSALYLCASSFGLAGAYNEQFFGPGTRLTVL.

CDR3 coding DNA: TGCGCCAGCAGCCAAGATCGTTCTCGTTTTGGGGGGGATGAGAACACCGGGGAGCTGTTTTTT. This gives the protein CASSQDRSRFGGDENTGELFF. J is TRBJ2-2 and V is TRBV4-1; 7 nucleotides match TRBD2. V was pared by 0 bases and J by 1 base, with 17 bases of the junction left unmatched. The CDR3 sequence is 21 residues long. Germline V gives CDR1 MGHRA, CDR2 YSYEKL.

The chain couples TRBV6-5 to TRBJ1-3; D ambiguous. V dropped 0 bases and J dropped 2 bases, with 8 bases sitting between them. Germline-derived CDR1 and CDR2 are MNHEY and SVGAGI. CDR3 size: 15 residues. CDR3 sequence (DNA): TGTGCCAGCAGTTACTCGATAGCGGCTGGAAACACCATATATTTT. Encoded protein: CASSYSIAAGNTIYF.

CDR3 sequence (DNA): TGTGCCAGCAGGGACAGGGTTCCCAGCAATCAGCCCCAGCATTTT. It is translated as CASRDRVPSNQPQHF. The chain is built from TRBV6-1 and TRBJ1-5, with 8 bases fitting TRBD1. V lost 6 bases, J lost 1 base, and 5 bases stayed unmatched. Germline V gene data show CDR1 as MNHNS and CDR2 as SASEGT. This CDR3 region has 15 residues.

The chain uses TRBV7-6 and TRBJ1-1; TRBD1 matches at 7 bases. The length of the CDR3 is 19 residues. V was pared by 2 bases and J by 1 base, with 16 bases of the junction left unmatched. Germline-derived CDR1 and CDR2 are SGHVS and FNYEAQ. The CDR3 DNA sequence: TGTGCCAGCAGCTTATGGGCAATTCTATCAGGACAGGAGAACACTGAAGCTTTCTTT. It codes for CASSLWAILSGQENTEAFF.

V usage is TRBV2 and J usage is TRBJ1-2; TRBD1 might be the D (5 bases). The V gene lost 8 bases and the J gene lost 0 bases, with 13 bases spanning the gap. This CDR3 spans 14 amino acids. Germline loops: CDR1 SNHLY, CDR2 FYNNEI. The CDR3 here is CASQETDTNYGYTF. CDR3 nucleotides: TGTGCCAGCCAGGAGACGGACACTAACTATGGCTACACCTTC. The full variable domain, rest sourced from reference TRBV2 and TRBJ1-2, is EPEVTQTPSHQVTQMGQEVILRCVPISNHLYFYWYRQILGQKVEFLVSFYNNEISEKSEIFDDQFSVERPDGSNFTLKIRSTKLEDSAMYFCASQETDTNYGYTFGSGTRLTVV.

The chain recombines TRBV6-1 with TRBJ1-5; possibly TRBD1 for D (6 bases). The germline V gene encodes CDR1 MNHNS and CDR2 SASEGT. The V and J ends lost 6 bases and 4 bases respectively, with 10 bases between them. This CDR3 contains 13 residues. As DNA, the CDR3 is TGTGCCAGCAGCCGCCAGGGGAATCAGCCCCAGCATTTT. Its translation is CASSRQGNQPQHF.

This clone has more than one count but fewer than ten. The chain links TRBV21-1 to TRBJ2-7; the table's D call, TRBD2, has no DNA check behind it. TRBV21-1 corresponds to a pseudogene. CDR3 length equals 17 residues. The DNA of the CDR3 is TGTGCCAGCAGCAAAGGGAGTAGGCAGGCGAGGGCCTACGAGCAGTACGTC. It yields the protein CASSKGSRQARAYEQYV.

The chain joins TRBV23-1 to TRBJ1-5, with 7 bases lining up with TRBD1. TRBV23-1 is an ORF; its function is uncertain. V shed 0 bases, J shed 2 bases, and the junction held 13 bases outside the gene matches. The CDR3 loop spans 19 amino acids. The CDR3 protein is CASSQSLGTVHKGNQPQHF. CDR3 sequence (DNA): TGCGCCAGCAGTCAATCGCTAGGGACAGTCCACAAGGGCAATCAGCCCCAGCATTTT.

This chain uses TRBV28 with TRBJ2-5; D is possibly TRBD1 (6 bases). CDR1 and CDR2 from the germline V gene are MDHEN and SYDVKM. This CDR3 contains 14 residues. V lost 3 bases to trimming and J lost 3 bases, with 11 bases between them. The DNA for the CDR3 is TGTGCCAGCAGTTTGTCGGACAGCAAAGAGACCCAGTACTTC. The encoded protein is CASSLSDSKETQYF.

The chain recombines TRBV4-1 with TRBJ1-1, with D possibly being TRBD1 (5 bases). Germline CDR1 is MGHRA and CDR2 is YSYEKL. Trimming took 0 bases from V and 3 from J, leaving 11 bases between them. The CDR3 runs 15 residues. The CDR3: CASSQDPDSYTEAFF. The CDR3 DNA reads as TGCGCCAGCAGCCAAGATCCTGACAGCTACACTGAAGCTTTCTTT.

The genes are TRBV18 and TRBJ1-4; TRBD1 agrees at 7 bases. Looked up from germline, CDR1 is KGHSH and CDR2 is LQKENI. After removal of 6 bases from V and 7 bases from J, the junction contained 11 bases not matched to a gene. The CDR3 runs to 15 residues. The CDR3 region has the DNA TGTGCCAGCTCTGACAACCCCGGGACAGTTGAAAAACTGTTTTTT. Protein sequence: CASSDNPGTVEKLFF.